This T cell receptor beta chain was observed in a study of T-cell memory formation after mild COVID-19. Study-wide findings and caveats: CD4/CD8 balance characterized clones contracting day 15 to 85, and CD4+ skew characterized later expanders.

Constant-segment-primed 5'RACE gave TCR alpha and TCR beta cDNA libraries with sample barcodes and UMIs. Using its own MiXCR run on the 5' RACE reads, TCRdb lists one record per CDR3 protein. Here the sample spans roughly 120,000 distinct CDR3 sequences, roughly 20% being singletons. The CDR3 is 14 amino acids. Germline V gene sequence: CDR1 MNHEY, CDR2 SVGEGT. The trim removed 4 bases at V and 6 bases at J, leaving 4 bases unmatched. This clonotype was seen repeatedly, ten times or more. The target antigen is unknown. The TCR was taken from a man younger than 35 who had mild COVID-19 (a few samples of this study predate the infection). Cell type and time point are not known. The rearrangement joins TRBV6-2 or TRBV6-3 to TRBJ2-1, with TRBD1 matching 9 bases. Input material: PBMCs or a T cell subset sorted from them (not recorded which). The CDR3 DNA reads TGTGCCAGCAGTTCCGGGACAGGGATCAATGAGCAGTTCTTC. Translating it yields CASSSGTGINEQFF.